This T cell receptor beta chain was captured in a study of cytotoxic CD8 clonotypes in ibrutinib-treated CLL. The study, taken as a whole, reports: Sample timing was unmatched between remission and later-progressing patients; lymph nodes unstudied. Clonality went up at ibrutinib response and then declined back toward baseline at progression.

A word on this clone: As yet, its antigen is unknown.

Profiling relied on immunoSEQ multiplex PCR, and the TCRdb table lists in-frame clones only, not all of them. The sample records about 300,000 clones, approximately 76% being singletons. Germline V gene data show CDR1 as MDHEN and CDR2 as SYDVKM. Trimming took 1 base from V and 7 from J; bases not matched to a gene: 8. The CDR3 is 15 residues long. The TCR was taken from a human donor with chronic lymphocytic leukemia. The rearrangement uses TRBV28 and TRBJ2-7; TRBD2 agrees at 9 bases. The sample was PBMCs, taken at disease progression, from a patient treated with ibrutinib. CDR3: CASSLSGLASGEQYF. The DNA of the CDR3 is TGTGCCAGCAGTTTATCGGGACTAGCTTCAGGGGAGCAGTACTTC.